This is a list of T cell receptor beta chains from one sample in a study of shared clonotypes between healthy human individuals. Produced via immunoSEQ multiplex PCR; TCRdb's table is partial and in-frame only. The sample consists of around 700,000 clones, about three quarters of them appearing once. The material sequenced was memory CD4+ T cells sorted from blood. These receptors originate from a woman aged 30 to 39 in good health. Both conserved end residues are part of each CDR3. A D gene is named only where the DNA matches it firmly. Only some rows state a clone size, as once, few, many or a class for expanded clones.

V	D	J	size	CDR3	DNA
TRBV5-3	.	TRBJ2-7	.	CARSFPRDAYEQYF	TGTGCCAGAAGCTTCCCGCGGGACGCCTACGAGCAGTACTTC
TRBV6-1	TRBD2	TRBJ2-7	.	CASSELAGAIVYEQYF	TGTGCCAGCAGTGAATTGGCGGGAGCTATAGTTTACGAGCAGTACTTC
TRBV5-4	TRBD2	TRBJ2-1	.	CASSLGGRHDEQFF	TGTGCCAGCAGCTTGGGCGGGAGGCACGATGAGCAGTTCTTC
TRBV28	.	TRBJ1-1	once	CASSLGLRVGEAFF	TGTGCCAGCAGTTTAGGTCTCCGGGTTGGTGAAGCTTTCTTT
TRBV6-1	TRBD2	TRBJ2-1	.	CASSGTSGTEQFF	TGTGCCAGCAGTGGGACTAGCGGGACTGAGCAGTTCTTC
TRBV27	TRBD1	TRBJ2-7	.	CASSQNRDSGIYEQYF	TGTGCCAGCAGCCAAAACCGGGACAGTGGGATCTACGAGCAGTACTTC
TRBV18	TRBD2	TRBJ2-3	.	CASSGGLAGWDTQYF	TGTGCCAGCTCCGGTGGCCTAGCGGGATGGGATACGCAGTATTTT
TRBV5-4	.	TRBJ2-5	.	CASSFDILETQYF	TGTGCCAGCAGCTTCGATATACTGGAGACCCAGTACTTC
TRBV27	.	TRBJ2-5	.	CASPPPRAQYF	TGTGCCAGCCCACCCCCCCGGGCCCAGTACTTC
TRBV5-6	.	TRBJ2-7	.	CASNGPTGPYEQYF	TGTGCCAGCAACGGCCCAACCGGACCTTACGAGCAGTACTTC
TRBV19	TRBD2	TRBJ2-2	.	CASSQVAGLAGGTGELFF	TGTGCCAGTAGTCAAGTGGCCGGACTAGCGGGAGGCACCGGGGAGCTGTTTTTT
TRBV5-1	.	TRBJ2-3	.	CASSLENTQYF	TGCGCCAGCAGCTTGGAGAATACGCAGTATTTT
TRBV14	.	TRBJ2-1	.	CASVPIGSSYNEQFF	TGTGCCAGCGTGCCAATTGGGAGCTCCTACAATGAGCAGTTCTTC
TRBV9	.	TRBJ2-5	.	CASSVTRTSETQYF	TGTGCCAGCAGCGTAACCCGAACCTCCGAGACCCAGTACTTC
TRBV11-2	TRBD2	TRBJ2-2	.	CASTTSGRGELFF	TGTGCCAGCACAACTAGCGGGAGAGGGGAGCTGTTTTTT
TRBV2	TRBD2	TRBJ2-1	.	CASLTSASANEQFF	TGTGCCAGCCTCACTAGCGCCTCGGCAAATGAGCAGTTCTTC
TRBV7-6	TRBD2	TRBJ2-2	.	CASSRTSGTLQNTGELFF	TGTGCCAGCAGCAGGACTAGCGGGACTCTCCAGAACACCGGGGAGCTGTTTTTT
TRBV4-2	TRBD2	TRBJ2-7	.	CASSQDRGLAGYEQYF	TGTGCCAGCAGCCAAGATAGGGGACTAGCGGGGTACGAGCAGTACTTC
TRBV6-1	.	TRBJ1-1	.	CASKGGWNTEAFF	TGTGCCAGCAAAGGCGGATGGAACACTGAAGCTTTCTTT
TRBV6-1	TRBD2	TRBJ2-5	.	CASSEGGSMETQYF	TGTGCCAGCAGTGAAGGCGGGAGTATGGAGACCCAGTACTTC
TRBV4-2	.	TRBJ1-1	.	CASSQAAVLNTEAFF	TGTGCCAGCAGCCAAGCTGCAGTCTTGAACACTGAAGCTTTCTTT
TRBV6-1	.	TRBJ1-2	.	CASRARQSASRGYTF	TGTGCCAGCCGGGCTCGACAGTCAGCCTCTAGAGGCTACACCTTC
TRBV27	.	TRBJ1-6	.	CASSLRAFLSPLHF	TGTGCCAGCAGTTTAAGGGCTTTTCTCTCACCCCTCCACTTT
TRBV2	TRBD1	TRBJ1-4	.	CASRAGGREKLFF	TGTGCCAGCAGGGCAGGGGGTAGGGAAAAACTGTTTTTT
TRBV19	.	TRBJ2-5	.	CASSRKNQETQYF	TGTGCCAGTAGTCGGAAGAATCAAGAGACCCAGTACTTC
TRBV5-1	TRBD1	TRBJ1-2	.	CASSQQGADDYGYTF	TGCGCCAGCAGCCAACAGGGGGCTGATGACTATGGCTACACCTTC
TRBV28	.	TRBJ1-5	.	CASKAPNQPQHF	TGTGCCAGCAAAGCACCGAATCAGCCCCAGCATTTT
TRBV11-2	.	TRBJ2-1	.	CASSSIVATGGMEQFF	TGTGCCAGCAGTTCGATCGTCGCTACCGGGGGCATGGAGCAGTTCTTC
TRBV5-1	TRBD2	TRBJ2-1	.	CASSYYGTSGYNEQFF	TGCGCCAGCAGCTACTATGGGACTAGCGGTTACAATGAGCAGTTCTTC
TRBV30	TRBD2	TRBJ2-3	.	CAWSVPLGLAGADTQYF	TGTGCCTGGAGTGTACCTCTGGGACTAGCGGGGGCAGATACGCAGTATTTT
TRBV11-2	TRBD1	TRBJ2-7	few	CASSPRGQVMHEQYF	TGTGCCAGCAGCCCCAGGGGACAGGTAATGCACGAGCAGTACTTC
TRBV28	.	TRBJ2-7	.	CASSLNGIEQYF	TGTGCCAGCAGTTTAAACGGGATCGAGCAGTACTTC
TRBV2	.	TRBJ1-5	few	CASSEQGLRQPQHF	TGTGCCAGCAGTGAACAGGGCCTACGGCAGCCCCAGCATTTT
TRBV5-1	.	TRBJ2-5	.	CASSLKGRRETQYF	TGCGCCAGCAGCTTGAAAGGGAGGAGAGAGACCCAGTACTTC
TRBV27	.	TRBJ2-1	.	CASSFLRSGDYNEQFF	TGTGCCAGCAGTTTCCTCAGGAGCGGAGACTACAATGAGCAGTTCTTC
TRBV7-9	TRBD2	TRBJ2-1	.	CASSLGTSQSYNEQFF	TGTGCCAGCAGCTTAGGGACTAGCCAGTCCTACAATGAGCAGTTCTTC
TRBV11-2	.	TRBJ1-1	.	CASSPAPLRGAEAFF	TGTGCCAGCAGCCCGGCCCCCCTACGGGGCGCTGAAGCTTTCTTT
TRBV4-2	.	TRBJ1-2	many	CASSQEAGSNGYTF	TGTGCCAGCAGCCAAGAGGCAGGGAGTAATGGCTACACCTTC
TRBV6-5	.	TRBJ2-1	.	CASSYSPFTDEQFF	TGTGCCAGCAGTTACTCGCCCTTTACCGATGAGCAGTTCTTC
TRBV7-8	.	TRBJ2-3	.	CASSSGTSSTDTQYF	TGTGCCAGCAGCTCCGGGACTTCTAGCACAGATACGCAGTATTTT
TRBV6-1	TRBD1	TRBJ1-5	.	CASSDPRGLFGNQPQHF	TGTGCCAGCAGTGATCCCAGGGGGCTCTTTGGCAATCAGCCCCAGCATTTT
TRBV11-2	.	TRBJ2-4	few	CASSLSGAKNIQYF	TGTGCCAGCAGCTTATCAGGGGCCAAAAACATTCAGTACTTC
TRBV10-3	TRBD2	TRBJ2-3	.	CAISVLAGVGTDTQYF	TGTGCCATCAGTGTTCTAGCGGGAGTGGGCACAGATACGCAGTATTTT
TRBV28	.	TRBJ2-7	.	CASSSGPTEEQYF	TGTGCCAGCAGTTCGGGACCGACGGAAGAGCAGTACTTC
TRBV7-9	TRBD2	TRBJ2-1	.	CASSWPTSGSVRSYNEQFF	TGTGCCAGCAGCTGGCCGACTAGCGGGAGTGTGAGGTCCTACAATGAGCAGTTCTTC
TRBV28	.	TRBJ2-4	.	CASRNSRLRLAKNIQYF	TGTGCCAGCCGTAACAGCCGCCTTAGGTTAGCCAAAAACATTCAGTACTTC
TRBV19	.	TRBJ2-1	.	CASSIKTFLWGEQFF	TGTGCCAGTAGTATAAAAACATTCCTGTGGGGTGAGCAGTTCTTC
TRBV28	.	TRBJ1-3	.	CASRTGTEDTIYF	TGTGCCAGCAGGACCGGGACGGAGGACACCATATATTTT
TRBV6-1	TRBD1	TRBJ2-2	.	CASITGQGETGELFF	TGTGCCAGCATTACCGGACAGGGTGAAACCGGGGAGCTGTTTTTT
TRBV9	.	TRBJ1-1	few	CASSVVTEGNEAFF	TGTGCCAGCAGCGTAGTGACCGAGGGAAATGAAGCTTTCTTT
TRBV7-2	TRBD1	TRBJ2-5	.	CASSSIGTVRETQYF	TGTGCCAGCAGCTCGATAGGGACAGTTCGGGAGACCCAGTACTTC
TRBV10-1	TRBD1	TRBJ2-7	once	CASGQGSYEQYF	TGCGCCAGCGGACAGGGCTCCTACGAGCAGTACTTC
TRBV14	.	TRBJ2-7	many	CASSPGYSRYEQYF	TGTGCCAGCAGCCCCGGGTATTCACGCTACGAGCAGTACTTC
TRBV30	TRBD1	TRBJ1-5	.	CAWSVYGTGNQPQHF	TGTGCCTGGAGTGTATATGGGACAGGGAATCAGCCCCAGCATTTT
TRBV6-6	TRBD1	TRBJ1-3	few	CASKTGCFPIYF	TGTGCCAGCAAGACAGGGTGTTTCCCCATATATTTT
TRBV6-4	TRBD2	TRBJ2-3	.	CASSDSPGGRAVDTQYF	TGTGCCAGCAGTGACTCCCCGGGCGGGAGGGCGGTAGATACGCAGTATTTT
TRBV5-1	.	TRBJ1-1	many	CASSTETVNTLNTEAFF	TGCGCCAGCAGCACGGAGACAGTGAATACCCTGAACACTGAAGCTTTCTTT